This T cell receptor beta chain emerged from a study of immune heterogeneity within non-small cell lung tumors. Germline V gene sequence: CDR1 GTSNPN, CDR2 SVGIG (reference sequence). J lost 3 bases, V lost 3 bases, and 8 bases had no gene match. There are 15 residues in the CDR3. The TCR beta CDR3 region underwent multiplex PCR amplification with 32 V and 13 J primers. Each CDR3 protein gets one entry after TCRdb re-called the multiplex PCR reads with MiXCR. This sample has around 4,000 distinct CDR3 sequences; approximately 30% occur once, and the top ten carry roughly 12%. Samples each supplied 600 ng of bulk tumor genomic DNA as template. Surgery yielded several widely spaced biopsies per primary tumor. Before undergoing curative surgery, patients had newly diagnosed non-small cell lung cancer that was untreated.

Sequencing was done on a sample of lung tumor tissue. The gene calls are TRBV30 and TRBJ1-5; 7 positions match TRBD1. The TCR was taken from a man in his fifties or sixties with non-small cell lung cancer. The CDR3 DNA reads TGTGCCTGGAGGCCTCAGGGGGGCCTCAATCAGCCCCAGCATTTT. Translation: CAWRPQGGLNQPQHF. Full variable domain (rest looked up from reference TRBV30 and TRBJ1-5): SQTIHQWPATLVQPVGSPLSLECTVEGTSNPNLYWYRQAAGRGLQLLFYSVGIGQISSEVPQNLSASRPQDRQFILSSKKLLLSDSGFYLCAWRPQGGLNQPQHFGDGTRLSIL.